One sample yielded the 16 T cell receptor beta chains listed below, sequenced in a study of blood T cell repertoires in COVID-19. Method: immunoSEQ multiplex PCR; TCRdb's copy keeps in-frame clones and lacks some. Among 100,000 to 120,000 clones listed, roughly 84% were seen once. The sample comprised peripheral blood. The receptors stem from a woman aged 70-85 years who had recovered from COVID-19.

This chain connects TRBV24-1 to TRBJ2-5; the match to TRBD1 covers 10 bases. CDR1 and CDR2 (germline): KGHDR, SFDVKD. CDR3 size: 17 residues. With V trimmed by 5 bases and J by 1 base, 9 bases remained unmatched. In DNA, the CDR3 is TGTGCCACCAGTGCCCTTCCGGGACAGGGGACCCAAGAGACCCAGTACTTC. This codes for CATSALPGQGTQETQYF.

The CDR3 DNA follows: TGTGCCAGCAGCCTTCAGGGATGGGGCACTGAAGCTTTCTTT. Protein product: CASSLQGWGTEAFF. The V gene is TRBV3-1 (or the pseudogene TRBV3-2), the J gene TRBJ1-1, with a tentative D call TRBD1 (5 bases). Trimming took off 4 bases at V and 4 bases at J, with 13 bases between the two ends. Germline V lookup: CDR1 LGHDT, CDR2 YNNKEL (reference sequence). The CDR3 has 14 residues.

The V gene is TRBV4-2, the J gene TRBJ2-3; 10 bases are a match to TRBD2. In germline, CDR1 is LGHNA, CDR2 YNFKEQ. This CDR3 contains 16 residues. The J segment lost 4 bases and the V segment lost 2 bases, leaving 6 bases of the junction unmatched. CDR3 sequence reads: CASSQLTSGTSDTQYF. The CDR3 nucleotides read TGTGCCAGCAGCCAATTAACTAGCGGGACCTCAGATACGCAGTATTTT.

The DNA of the CDR3 is TGTGCCAGCAGTTACTTCCGGAACACTGAAGCTTTCTTT. Encoded protein: CASSYFRNTEAFF. The chain employs TRBV6-2 or TRBV6-3 and TRBJ1-1; D remains ambiguous. V shed 1 base and J shed 1 base, with 4 bases lying between them. The CDR3 contains 13 residues. Per germline, CDR1 MNHEY and CDR2 SVGEGT.

The CDR3 reads CASSYSSGRSNTEAFF. The CDR3 DNA reads as TGTGCCAGCAGTTACTCGTCGGGGAGGTCGAACACTGAAGCTTTCTTT. The gene calls are TRBV6-5 and TRBJ1-1; D is unclear. Germline lookup yields CDR1 MNHEY and CDR2 SVGAGI. The CDR3 spans 16 residues. V lost 0 bases and J 1 base, leaving 12 bases between the germline ends.

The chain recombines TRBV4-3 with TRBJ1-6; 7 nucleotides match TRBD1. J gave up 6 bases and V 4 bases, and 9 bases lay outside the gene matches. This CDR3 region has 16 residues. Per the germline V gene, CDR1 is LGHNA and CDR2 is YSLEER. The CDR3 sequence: CASSLRGGDSNSPLHF. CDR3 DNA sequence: TGCGCCAGCAGCCTTCGCGGAGGGGACAGTAATTCACCCCTCCACTTT.

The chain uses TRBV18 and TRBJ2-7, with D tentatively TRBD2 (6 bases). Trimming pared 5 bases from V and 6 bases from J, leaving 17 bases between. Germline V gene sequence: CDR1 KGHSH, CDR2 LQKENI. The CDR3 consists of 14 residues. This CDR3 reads CASSFTVGGTEQYF. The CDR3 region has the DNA TGTGCCAGCTCATTCACCGTTGGAGGGACCGAGCAGTACTTC.

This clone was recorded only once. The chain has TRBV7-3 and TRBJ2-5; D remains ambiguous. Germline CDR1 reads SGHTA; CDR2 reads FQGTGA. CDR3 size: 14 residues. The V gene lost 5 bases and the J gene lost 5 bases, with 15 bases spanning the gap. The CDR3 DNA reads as TGTGCCAGCAGCCTTTATGGGTCCGGGGAGACCCAGTACTTC. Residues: CASSLYGSGETQYF.

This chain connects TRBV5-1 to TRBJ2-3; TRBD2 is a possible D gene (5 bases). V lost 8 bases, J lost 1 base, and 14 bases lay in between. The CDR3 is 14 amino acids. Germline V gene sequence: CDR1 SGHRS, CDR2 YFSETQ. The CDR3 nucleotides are TGCGCCAGTTCCCGGGATGGGGGCACAGATACGCAGTATTTT. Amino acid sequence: CASSRDGGTDTQYF.

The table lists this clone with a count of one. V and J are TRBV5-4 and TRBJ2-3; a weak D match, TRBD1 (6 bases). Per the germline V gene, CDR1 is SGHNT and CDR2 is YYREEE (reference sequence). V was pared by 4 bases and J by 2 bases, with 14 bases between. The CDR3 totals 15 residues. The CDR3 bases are TGTGCCAGCAGCCGCCAGGGGTCTTCCACAGATACGCAGTATTTT. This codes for CASSRQGSSTDTQYF. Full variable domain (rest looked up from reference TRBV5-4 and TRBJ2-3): ETGVTQSPTHLIKTRGQQVTLRCSSQSGHNTVSWYQQALGQGPQFIFQYYREEENGRGNFPPRFSGLQFPNYSSELNVNALELDDSALYLCASSRQGSSTDTQYFGPGTRLTVL.

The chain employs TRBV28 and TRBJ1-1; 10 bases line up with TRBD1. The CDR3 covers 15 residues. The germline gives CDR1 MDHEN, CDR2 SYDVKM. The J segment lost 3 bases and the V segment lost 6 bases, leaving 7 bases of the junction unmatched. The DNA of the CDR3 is TGTGCCAGCAGAGGGACAGGGGCGCAGTACACTGAAGCTTTCTTT. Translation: CASRGTGAQYTEAFF. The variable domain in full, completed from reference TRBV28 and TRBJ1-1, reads DVKVTQSSRYLVKRTGEKVFLECVQDMDHENMFWYRQDPGLGLRLIYFSYDVKMKEKGDIPEGYSVSREKKERFSLILESASTNQTSMYLCASRGTGAQYTEAFFGQGTRLTVV.

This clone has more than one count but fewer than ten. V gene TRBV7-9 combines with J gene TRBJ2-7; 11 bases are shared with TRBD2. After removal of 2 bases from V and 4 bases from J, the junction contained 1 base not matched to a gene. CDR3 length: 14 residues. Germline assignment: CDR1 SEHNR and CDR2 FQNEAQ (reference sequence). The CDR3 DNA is TGTGCCAGCAGCTTAACTAGCGGGAGTTACGAGCAGTACTTC. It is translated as CASSLTSGSYEQYF. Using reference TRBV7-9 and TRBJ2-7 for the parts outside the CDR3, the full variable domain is DTGVSQNPRHKITKRGQNVTFRCDPISEHNRLYWYRQTLGQGPEFLTYFQNEAQLEKSRLLSDRFSAERPKGSFSTLEIQRTEQGDSAMYLCASSLTSGSYEQYFGPGTRLTVT.

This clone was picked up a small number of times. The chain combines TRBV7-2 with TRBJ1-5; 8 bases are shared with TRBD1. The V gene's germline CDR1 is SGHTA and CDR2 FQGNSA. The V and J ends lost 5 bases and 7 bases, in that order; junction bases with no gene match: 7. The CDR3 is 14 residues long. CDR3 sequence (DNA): TGTGCCAGCAGCCTGGACAGGGCCGCGCAGCCCCAGCATTTT. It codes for CASSLDRAAQPQHF.

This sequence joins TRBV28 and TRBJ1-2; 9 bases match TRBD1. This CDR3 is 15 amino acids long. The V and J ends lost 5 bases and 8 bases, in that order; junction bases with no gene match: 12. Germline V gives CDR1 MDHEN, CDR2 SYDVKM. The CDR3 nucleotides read TGTGCCAGCAGTCTGGGGGACAGGGTGGGGAAAGGCTACACCTTC. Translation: CASSLGDRVGKGYTF.

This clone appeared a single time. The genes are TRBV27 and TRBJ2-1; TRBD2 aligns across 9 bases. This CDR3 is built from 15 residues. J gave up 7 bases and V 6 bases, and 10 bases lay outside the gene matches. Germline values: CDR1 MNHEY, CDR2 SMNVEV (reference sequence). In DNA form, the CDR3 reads TGTGCCAGCAGAAATAGCGGGGGTGGCCAAAATGAGCAGTTCTTC. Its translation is CASRNSGGGQNEQFF.

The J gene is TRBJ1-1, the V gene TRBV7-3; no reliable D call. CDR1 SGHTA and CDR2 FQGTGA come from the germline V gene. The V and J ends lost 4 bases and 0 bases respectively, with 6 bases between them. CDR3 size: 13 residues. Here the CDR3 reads CASSSQMNTEAFF. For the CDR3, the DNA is TGTGCCAGCAGCTCCCAGATGAACACTGAAGCTTTCTTT.